The rows below give T cell receptor beta chains drawn from one sample of a study of control samples from healthy donors and cancer patients. TCRdb keeps only in-frame clones here, not all; method: immunoSEQ multiplex PCR. The sample records approximately 190,000 clones, about 90% being singletons. Material: blood. Every receptor here comes from a man aged 30-40 years in good health. Each CDR3 is given with its conserved first and last residue. The order of the fields is CDR3 length, V gene, clone size, J gene, D gene, CDR3 DNA, CDR3 protein. The D gene is left open where the match is weak. Only some rows state a clone size, as once, few, many or a class for expanded clones.

12	TRBV6-6	few	TRBJ2-3	-	TGTGCCAGCAAAAGGGCGGCAGATACGCAGTATTTT	CASKRAADTQYF
17	TRBV4-1	-	TRBJ2-3	-	TGCGCCAGCAGCCAAGATAAGGGGGGGACCCGCACAGATACGCAGTATTTT	CASSQDKGGTRTDTQYF
14	TRBV6-5	few	TRBJ1-4	-	TGTGCCAGCAGTCTTCGCAGGGATAATGAAAAACTGTTTTTT	CASSLRRDNEKLFF
15	TRBV7-8	-	TRBJ1-5	TRBD1	TGTGCCAGCAGCTCCTTCAGGGGGTATATTCAGCCCCAGCATTTT	CASSSFRGYIQPQHF
15	TRBV10-3	-	TRBJ2-7	TRBD2	TGTGCCATCAGGAGGACGGACGGGACTAGCGGCGAGCAGTACTTC	CAIRRTDGTSGEQYF
14	TRBV27	-	TRBJ2-7	-	TGTGCCAGCAGTTTACGGAGATCCTCCTACGAGCAGTACTTC	CASSLRRSSYEQYF
15	TRBV5-1	-	TRBJ2-1	TRBD2	TGCGCCAGCAGCTTGGGACTAGCGGGCACCAATGAGCAGTTCTTC	CASSLGLAGTNEQFF
15	TRBV27	-	TRBJ2-7	-	TGTGCCAGCAAATCTCTCCTCGGGGCTTCCTACGAGCAGTACTTC	CASKSLLGASYEQYF
14	TRBV5-1	-	TRBJ2-2	-	TGCGCCAGCAGCTCTACTAGCTATACCGGGGAGCTGTTTTTT	CASSSTSYTGELFF
17	TRBV10-3	-	TRBJ1-1	-	TGTGCCATCAGTGAGCTCCCCGGATCTTCTTACAACACTGAAGCTTTCTTT	CAISELPGSSYNTEAFF
15	TRBV25-1	once	TRBJ2-7	-	TGTGCCAGCAGTGCCTCCTCCGGACAGTTCTACGAGCAGTACTTC	CASSASSGQFYEQYF
17	TRBV4-1	-	TRBJ2-1	TRBD2	TGCGCCAGCAGCACGCGACTAGCGGGGGGACCGTACAATGAGCAGTTCTTC	CASSTRLAGGPYNEQFF
14	TRBV30	-	TRBJ1-4	-	TGTGCCTGGAGTGATTGGGGGATGGATGAAAAACTGTTTTTT	CAWSDWGMDEKLFF
17	TRBV24-1	-	TRBJ2-4	-	TGTGCCACCAGAACTCCGCAAGCAGGGCCCTCAGAGAGCATTCAGTACTTC	CATRTPQAGPSESIQYF
14	TRBV2	-	TRBJ1-1	-	TGTGCCAGCAGTGACGACAGCCGGAACACTGAAGCTTTCTTT	CASSDDSRNTEAFF
15	TRBV5-8	-	TRBJ2-1	TRBD1	TGTGCCAGCAGCTGGGCGGGACAGGGGTTGAATGAGCAGTTCTTC	CASSWAGQGLNEQFF
15	TRBV14	-	TRBJ1-2	-	TGTGCCAGCAGCCAAGATAGGGGCCGGGGATATGGCTACACCTTC	CASSQDRGRGYGYTF
15	TRBV5-5	few	TRBJ1-5	-	TGTGCCAGCAGTCATAACAGGGACGGCAATCAGCCCCAGCATTTT	CASSHNRDGNQPQHF
13	TRBV30	-	TRBJ1-4	TRBD1	TGTGCCTGGAACCACAGGGGTAATGAAAAACTGTTTTTT	CAWNHRGNEKLFF
14	TRBV27	-	TRBJ1-1	TRBD1	TGTGCCAGCAGTTCCAGGGGGCGGGACACTGAAGCTTTCTTT	CASSSRGRDTEAFF
13	TRBV2	-	TRBJ2-1	-	TGTGCCAGCAGTGAATTGGGGCACCACCGTCAGTTCTTC	CASSELGHHRQFF
16	TRBV15	-	TRBJ1-1	TRBD1	TGTGCCACCAGCAGACTTAGGGGGCAGGGATCCACTGAAGCTTTCTTT	CATSRLRGQGSTEAFF
15	TRBV5-1	-	TRBJ1-6	-	TGCGCCAGCAGCCCCGGCGTCCCGGGTAATTCACCCCTCCACTTT	CASSPGVPGNSPLHF
14	TRBV19	-	TRBJ2-3	-	TGTGCCAGTCAATCGGGACTCAGCACAGATACGCAGTATTTT	CASQSGLSTDTQYF
14	TRBV6-5	-	TRBJ2-3	TRBD2	TGTGCCAGCAGCCCACTAGCGGGGGCGGATACGCAGTATTTT	CASSPLAGADTQYF
10	TRBV12-3/TRBV12-4	-	TRBJ2-3	-	TGTGCCAGCAGCCTCGATACGCAGTATTTT	CASSLDTQYF
15	TRBV15	-	TRBJ2-1	-	TGTGCCACCAGCAAAAACAGGGAAATAGGCAATGAGCAGTTCTTC	CATSKNREIGNEQFF
15	TRBV9	-	TRBJ1-3	-	TGTGCCAGCAGCGTAGGAGGGTCGGTTGGAAACACCATATATTTT	CASSVGGSVGNTIYF
15	TRBV28	-	TRBJ1-2	-	TGTGCCAGCAGGTCTCCTGATGGTAGGGCCCGCGGCTACACCTTC	CASRSPDGRARGYTF
17	TRBV4-2	once	TRBJ2-3	TRBD2	TGTGCCAGCAGCCAAGATATGAGCGGGGGCCACACAGATACGCAGTATTTT	CASSQDMSGGHTDTQYF
15	TRBV21-1	-	TRBJ1-2	-	TGTGCCAGCAGCAAAGGGACAGGGAGGCCCTATGGCTACACCTTC	CASSKGTGRPYGYTF
15	TRBV6-5	-	TRBJ1-2	TRBD1	TGTGCCAGCAGTAATGACAGGGGGCCAGGCTATGGCTACACCTTC	CASSNDRGPGYGYTF
15	TRBV9	-	TRBJ1-2	-	TGTGCCAGCAGCGCCACCAGTCCCGTTCGTGATGGCTACACCTTC	CASSATSPVRDGYTF
12	TRBV5-6	-	TRBJ2-2	-	TGTGCCAGAATCACGAACACCGGGGAGCTGTTTTTT	CARITNTGELFF
15	TRBV2	-	TRBJ2-3	-	TGTGCCAGCAGAATTGGATTAACATCCCCAGATACGCAGTATTTT	CASRIGLTSPDTQYF
19	TRBV23-1	few	TRBJ1-5	-	TGCGCCAGCAGTCAGCTCTGGTTTTGGGCCCCGAAGAGCAATCAGCCCCAGCATTTT	CASSQLWFWAPKSNQPQHF
14	TRBV5-6	once	TRBJ2-7	-	TGTGCCAGCAGCTTAGCAGGAAGCTCCTACGAGCAGTACTTC	CASSLAGSSYEQYF
15	TRBV24-1	-	TRBJ2-1	TRBD2	TGTGCCACCAGTGATTTGCAAGCGGGGCCCAATGAGCAGTTCTTC	CATSDLQAGPNEQFF
13	TRBV12-3/TRBV12-4	few	TRBJ2-7	-	TGTGCCAGCAGGCTTACCGGACCCTACGAGCAGTACTTC	CASRLTGPYEQYF
14	TRBV5-5	few	TRBJ2-7	-	TGTGCCAGCAGCTTGGTGCAGGGACCCTACGAGCAGTACTTC	CASSLVQGPYEQYF